A single sample gave rise to the 17 T cell receptor beta chains below, sequenced in a study of blood T cell repertoires in COVID-19 (TCRdb year 2020). Library method: the immunoSEQ multiplex PCR assay. What TCRdb holds here is the immuneACCESS table cut down to in-frame rearrangements. Part of the clones is not present; checked against another copy, under half of the missing clones reflect an unresolved V gene, and the others are unexplained. The sample records approximately 61,000 clones, around 85% of which are singletons. The top ten constitute roughly 5% of the sample. The sequenced sample was peripheral blood. The receptors here all came from a man between 70 and 80 years old with acute or convalescent COVID-19.

The chain is built from TRBV7-3 and TRBJ2-1; D unresolved. The germline CDR1 and CDR2 sequences are SGHTA and FQGTGA. Trimming pared 5 bases from V and 0 bases from J, leaving 11 bases between. This CDR3 contains 15 residues. The chain's CDR3 is CASSPNPSSYNEQFF. CDR3 nucleotide sequence: TGTGCCAGCAGCCCCAATCCGAGCTCCTACAATGAGCAGTTCTTC.

This clone has just a few counts. J is TRBJ1-2 and V is TRBV29-1; 7 positions match TRBD1. Germline CDR1 and CDR2: SQVTM and ANQGSEA. V was clipped by 8 bases and J by 3 bases; unmatched bases: 6. The CDR3 is made up of 12 amino acids. CDR3 amino acids: CSTVTGDYGYTF. CDR3 bases: TGCAGCACGGTAACAGGGGACTATGGCTACACCTTC.

The V and J genes are TRBV5-5 and TRBJ2-1; TRBD2 is a possible D gene (6 bases). The CDR3 spans 13 residues. With 1 base removed from V and 10 bases from J, the gap between germline ends came to 12 bases. Germline loops: CDR1 SGHKS, CDR2 YYEKEE (reference sequence). In nucleotides, the CDR3 is TGTGCCAGCAGCTTGAGCGGGCCCGGGGAGCAGTTCTTC. Translating it yields CASSLSGPGEQFF.

This chain connects TRBV3-1 (or the pseudogene TRBV3-2) to TRBJ1-2; TRBD1 matches at 9 bases. Trimming at V came to 4 bases and at J to 6 bases, leaving 6 bases not matched to a gene. CDR3 size: 14 residues. Per germline, CDR1 LGHDT and CDR2 YNNKEL (reference sequence). CDR3 DNA: TGTGCCAGCAGCCTGCCGGGACAGGGTGATGGCTACACCTTC. Amino acids: CASSLPGQGDGYTF.

This clone was observed a single time. The junction differs from germline at one of its ends, possibly a read error. The rearrangement uses TRBV5-6 and TRBJ2-1, with TRBD2 identical over 12 bases. Germline CDR1 is SGHDT and CDR2 is YYEEEE. The CDR3 runs 15 residues. The CDR3 DNA reads TGTGCCAGCAGCTTACAGACTAGCGGGGGCTCCCGCCGGGTCTTC. Amino acids: CASSLQTSGGSRRVF.

This sequence joins TRBV28 and TRBJ1-5, with a tentative D call TRBD1 (6 bases). Per the germline V gene, CDR1 is MDHEN and CDR2 is SYDVKM. Trimming shortened V by 9 bases and J by 0 bases, and 12 bases separated the two germline ends. The CDR3 spans 14 residues. The CDR3 nucleotides read TGTGCCAGTGCCACAGGGTATAGCAATCAGCCCCAGCATTTT. Translated, it gives CASATGYSNQPQHF.

This chain connects TRBV19 to TRBJ2-3; TRBD1 aligns across 9 bases. Trimming removed 5 bases from V and 6 bases from J; junction bases left unmatched: 18. CDR3 length: 18 amino acids. Germline V gene sequence: CDR1 LNHDA, CDR2 SQIVND (reference sequence). Written as DNA, the CDR3 is TGTGCCAGTAGTTTCACCAACAGGGGGCTAAGTGGTTCTGATACGCAGTATTTT. This codes for CASSFTNRGLSGSDTQYF.

J is TRBJ2-7 and V is TRBV15, with D maybe TRBD2 (5 bases). CDR3 length: 16 residues. Trimming stripped 4 bases from V and 1 base from J, with 17 bases between. Germline V CDR1 and CDR2: LNHNV, YYDKDF (reference sequence). DNA of the CDR3: TGTGCCACCAGCACAATAGAAGGAGGATTTTCCTACGAGCAGTACTTC. It encodes CATSTIEGGFSYEQYF.

This clone has just one count. V and J are TRBV18 and TRBJ2-7; D might be TRBD1 (5 bases). The CDR3 is 15 amino acids. V was clipped by 1 base and J by 3 bases, with 13 bases between them. The germline CDR1 and CDR2 sequences are KGHSH and LQKENI. DNA for the CDR3: TGTGCCAGCTCACCACGGGCAGGGAAGGTCTACGAGCAGTACTTC. It yields the protein CASSPRAGKVYEQYF.

V usage is TRBV3-1 (or the pseudogene TRBV3-2) and J usage is TRBJ1-6; 8 bases agree with TRBD1. The CDR3 has 15 amino acids. CDR1 is LGHDT, CDR2 YNNKEL, per germline (reference sequence). Unmatched junction bases numbered 5, after V lost 2 bases and J lost 8 bases. CDR3 residues: CASSQTQGGDSPLHF. DNA for the CDR3: TGTGCCAGCAGCCAAACACAGGGGGGTGATTCACCCCTCCACTTT.

The rearrangement uses TRBV29-1 and TRBJ2-7; 8 bases line up with TRBD1. This CDR3 spans 15 amino acids. The ends lost 4 bases at V and 4 bases at J; junction bases unmatched: 12. Germline values: CDR1 SQVTM, CDR2 ANQGSEA. CDR3 in DNA: TGCAGCGTTGCCCTGGGGGCAGGGGGCGGGTACGAGCAGTACTTC. Translating gives CSVALGAGGGYEQYF.

The DNA for the CDR3 is TGTGCCAGCTCCGGTAGCGTGAGGTCCTACAATGAGCAGTTCTTC. It yields the protein CASSGSVRSYNEQFF. The chain is built from TRBV18 and TRBJ2-1, with a tentative D call TRBD2 (5 bases). The CDR3 is 15 residues long. Germline lookup yields CDR1 KGHSH and CDR2 LQKENI. Trimming took off 6 bases at V and 1 base at J, with 13 bases between the two ends.

V is TRBV12-3 or TRBV12-4 and J is TRBJ2-7; 7 positions agree with TRBD2. V gave up 6 bases and J gave up 7 bases; unmatched junction bases: 3. The CDR3 loop spans 11 amino acids. CDR3 in DNA: TGTGCCAGCAGACGGGGGGATGAGCAGTACTTC. This gives the protein CASRRGDEQYF.

Comments on this clone: At one end the junction does not follow the germline gene, possibly because of a read error. The same CDR3 can be traced to other DNA sequences in this sample. The rearrangement uses TRBV5-1 and TRBJ1-6, with 7 bases identical to TRBD1. The CDR3 totals 18 residues. CDR1 and CDR2 (germline): SGHRS, YFSETQ. This CDR3 reads CASSPRTGRYSYNSPLHF. In nucleotides, the CDR3 is TGCGCCAGCAGCCCTAGGACAGGCCGTTACTCCTATAATTCACCTCTCCACTTT.

The chain recombines TRBV28 with TRBJ1-5, with no clear D. The CDR3 has 13 residues. The ends were cut back, 2 bases at V and 3 bases at J, with 5 bases in the middle. CDR1 is MDHEN and CDR2 is SYDVKM in the germline V gene. CDR3: CASSLIVNQPQHF. CDR3 nucleotides: TGTGCCAGCAGTTTAATCGTCAATCAGCCCCAGCATTTT.

V and J are TRBV27 and TRBJ1-1, with a weak D call TRBD1 (6 bases). CDR1 is MNHEY and CDR2 is SMNVEV in the germline V gene (reference sequence). CDR3 length: 13 amino acids. The V end lost 0 bases, the J end lost 11 bases, and 13 bases lay between the germline ends. The DNA of the CDR3 is TGTGCCAGCAGTTTATCCTGGCAGGGGATGGCTTTCTTT. Protein sequence: CASSLSWQGMAFF.

The chain carries TRBV27 and TRBJ1-2; TRBD1 agrees at 10 bases. There are 15 residues in the CDR3. The germline gives CDR1 MNHEY, CDR2 SMNVEV (reference sequence). After removal of 3 bases from V and 8 bases from J, the junction contained 9 bases not matched to a gene. This CDR3 reads CASSLGGQGVYGYTF. CDR3 DNA sequence: TGTGCCAGCAGTTTGGGCGGACAGGGGGTTTACGGCTACACCTTC.